The 13 T cell receptor beta chains listed next were all sequenced from one sample in a study of T cell changes during pregnancy in multiple sclerosis. Produced via immunoSEQ multiplex PCR; TCRdb's table is partial and in-frame only. Of fewer than 55,000 clones listed, 70% to 90% were seen once; the top ten hold 1.9%. The material sequenced was peripheral blood, taken in the first trimester of pregnancy. These receptor sequences come from a female donor with multiple sclerosis, enrolled in a pregnancy study.

This chain links TRBV10-2 with TRBJ2-7, with D maybe TRBD2 (7 bases). This CDR3 region has 14 residues. Germline lookup yields CDR1 WSHSY and CDR2 SAAADI. Trimming took off 3 bases at V and 3 bases at J, with 12 bases between the two ends. CDR3 sequence: CASSEQGGSYEQYF. The CDR3 nucleotides are TGCGCCAGCAGTGAACAGGGAGGGAGCTACGAGCAGTACTTC.

The chain employs TRBV9 and TRBJ1-6; D is possibly TRBD1 (5 bases). The CDR3 has 15 amino acids. Germline values: CDR1 SGDLS, CDR2 YYNGEE. Trimming removed 2 bases at V and 1 base at J, with 7 bases between. As DNA, the CDR3 is TGTGCCAGCAGCGTTGCAGGGTCCTATAATTCACCCCTCCACTTT. Amino acids: CASSVAGSYNSPLHF.

The V and J genes are TRBV11-2 and TRBJ2-7; 7 nucleotides agree with TRBD2. Germline lookup yields CDR1 SGHAT and CDR2 FQNNGV. V shed 1 base, J shed 0 bases, and the junction held 3 bases outside the gene matches. CDR3 size: 15 residues. The CDR3, as DNA: TGTGCCAGCAGCTTAGTGGGGGGGAGCTCCTACGAGCAGTACTTC. It specifies CASSLVGGSSYEQYF. The entire variable domain, with the rest obtained from reference TRBV11-2 and TRBJ2-7, is as follows: EAGVAQSPRYKIIEKRQSVAFWCNPISGHATLYWYQQILGQGPKLLIQFQNNGVVDDSQLPKDRFSAERLKGVDSTLKIQPAKLEDSAVYLCASSLVGGSSYEQYFGPGTRLTVT.

The chain recombines TRBV11-3 with TRBJ2-1; 10 positions agree with TRBD2. The CDR3 has 16 amino acids. The V segment lost 1 base and the J segment 2 bases; nucleotides outside the gene matches: 2. In germline, CDR1 is SGHNT, CDR2 YENEEA. CDR3 DNA sequence: TGTGCCAGCAGCTTAGTCGGGACTAGCGCCTACAATGAGCAGTTCTTC. Its protein is CASSLVGTSAYNEQFF.

The J gene is TRBJ1-1, the V gene TRBV5-4; 9 bases align to TRBD1. CDR1 and CDR2 from the germline V gene are SGHNT and YYREEE (reference sequence). The CDR3 is 16 amino acids. V lost 0 bases, J lost 3 bases, and 6 bases stayed unmatched. This CDR3 reads CASSLVGRTGDTEAFF. The CDR3, as DNA: TGTGCCAGCAGCTTGGTTGGGAGGACAGGGGACACTGAAGCTTTCTTT. Combining the CDR3 with reference TRBV5-4 and TRBJ1-1 gives the whole variable domain ETGVTQSPTHLIKTRGQQVTLRCSSQSGHNTVSWYQQALGQGPQFIFQYYREEENGRGNFPPRFSGLQFPNYSSELNVNALELDDSALYLCASSLVGRTGDTEAFFGQGTRLTVV.

This clone was seen a few times. The V call is TRBV2, the J call TRBJ1-2; D is undetermined. Per germline, CDR1 SNHLY and CDR2 FYNNEI. The CDR3 spans 12 residues. V was pared by 8 bases and J by 5 bases, with 12 bases between. The CDR3: CASSAGAYGYTF. Written as DNA, the CDR3 is TGTGCCAGCTCCGCGGGCGCGTATGGCTACACCTTC.

The chain combines TRBV6-6 with TRBJ1-5; unclear D gene. This CDR3 spans 15 amino acids. From germline, CDR1 is MNHNY and CDR2 SVGAGI (reference sequence). Trimming cost V 7 bases and J 4 bases, with 17 bases left between them. This CDR3 is CASNFSPGVNQPQHF. CDR3 sequence (DNA): TGTGCCAGCAACTTCAGTCCCGGGGTTAATCAGCCCCAGCATTTT.

The chain has TRBV7-9 and TRBJ2-1, with 7 positions matching TRBD1. The germline gives CDR1 SEHNR, CDR2 FQNEAQ (reference sequence). V shed 5 bases and J 9 bases; nucleotides not matched to a gene: 10. CDR3 length equals 14 residues. Here the CDR3 DNA reads TGTGCCAGCAGCGCCCAACAGGGGCAAGGTGAGCAGTTCTTC. Translating gives CASSAQQGQGEQFF.

This chain uses TRBV10-3 with TRBJ1-1; D is undetermined. The CDR3 is 14 amino acids. In germline, CDR1 is ENHRY, CDR2 SYGVKD. V lost 8 bases to trimming and J lost 6 bases, with 19 bases between them. CDR3 residues: CAIGDSVGESEAFF. The CDR3 DNA reads as TGTGCCATCGGGGATAGCGTTGGGGAGTCTGAAGCTTTCTTT.

The chain is built from TRBV19 and TRBJ1-5; 9 bases map to TRBD1. This CDR3 comprises 15 residues. Germline trimming cut 0 bases from V and 4 bases from J; bases unmatched to any gene: 1. Germline V gives CDR1 LNHDA, CDR2 SQIVND (reference sequence). The CDR3 spells CASSIEGTGNQPQHF. The CDR3 DNA sequence: TGTGCCAGTAGTATAGAAGGGACAGGGAATCAGCCCCAGCATTTT.

The genes are TRBV15 and TRBJ2-2, with D perhaps TRBD1 (5 bases). Trimming took off 5 bases at V and 8 bases at J, with 15 bases between the two ends. Germline lookup yields CDR1 LNHNV and CDR2 YYDKDF (reference sequence). The CDR3 covers 14 residues. The CDR3 is CATSGWAKGGELFF. The CDR3 region has the DNA TGTGCCACCAGCGGCTGGGCCAAGGGGGGGGAGCTGTTTTTT.

The genes are TRBV19 and TRBJ1-1; 7 bases fit TRBD1. CDR1 and CDR2 from the germline V gene are LNHDA and SQIVND (reference sequence). The CDR3 totals 13 residues. V trimming: 10 bases; J trimming: 0 bases; junction bases outside the gene matches: 5. The CDR3: CATNRGLNTEAFF. The CDR3 region has the DNA TGTGCCACCAACAGGGGACTGAACACTGAAGCTTTCTTT.

The V call is TRBV7-9, the J call TRBJ1-1, with 7 bases identical to TRBD1. The V segment lost 5 bases and the J segment 9 bases; nucleotides outside the gene matches: 12. The CDR3 runs 14 residues. In germline, CDR1 is SEHNR, CDR2 FQNEAQ (reference sequence). CDR3 in DNA: TGTGCCAGCAGCCCTGGACAGGTCTCGGAGAAAGCTTTCTTT. This sequence encodes CASSPGQVSEKAFF.